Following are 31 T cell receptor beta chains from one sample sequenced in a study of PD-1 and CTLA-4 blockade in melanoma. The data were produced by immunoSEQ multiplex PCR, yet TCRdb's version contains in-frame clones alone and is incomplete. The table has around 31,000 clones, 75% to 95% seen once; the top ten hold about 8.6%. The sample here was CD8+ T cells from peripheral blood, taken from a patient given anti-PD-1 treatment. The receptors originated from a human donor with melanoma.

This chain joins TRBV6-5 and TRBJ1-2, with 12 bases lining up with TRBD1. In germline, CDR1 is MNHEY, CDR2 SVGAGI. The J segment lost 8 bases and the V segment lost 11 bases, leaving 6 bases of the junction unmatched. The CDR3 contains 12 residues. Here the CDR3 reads CASGQGAQGYTF. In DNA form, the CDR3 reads TGTGCCTCGGGACAGGGGGCACAGGGCTACACCTTC.

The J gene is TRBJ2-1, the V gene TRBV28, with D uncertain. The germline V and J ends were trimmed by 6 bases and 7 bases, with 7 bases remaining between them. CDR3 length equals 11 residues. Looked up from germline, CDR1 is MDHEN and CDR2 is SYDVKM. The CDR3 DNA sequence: TGTGCCAGCAGCCTGGCTAATGAGCAGTTCTTC. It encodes CASSLANEQFF.

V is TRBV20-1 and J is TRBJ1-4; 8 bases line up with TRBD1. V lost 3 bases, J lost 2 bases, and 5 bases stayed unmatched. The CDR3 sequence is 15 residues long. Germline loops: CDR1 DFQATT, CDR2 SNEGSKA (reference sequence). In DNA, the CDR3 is TGCAGTGCTAGTCCGACAGGGGTGACTAATGAAAAACTGTTTTTT. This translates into CSASPTGVTNEKLFF.

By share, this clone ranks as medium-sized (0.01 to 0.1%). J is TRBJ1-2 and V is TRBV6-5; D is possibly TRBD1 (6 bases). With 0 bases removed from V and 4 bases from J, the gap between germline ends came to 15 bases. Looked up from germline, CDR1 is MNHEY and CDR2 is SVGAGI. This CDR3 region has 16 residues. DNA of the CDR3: TGTGCCAGCAGTTACTCTCGGGGGGCCCTCAGCTATGGCTACACCTTC. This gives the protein CASSYSRGALSYGYTF.

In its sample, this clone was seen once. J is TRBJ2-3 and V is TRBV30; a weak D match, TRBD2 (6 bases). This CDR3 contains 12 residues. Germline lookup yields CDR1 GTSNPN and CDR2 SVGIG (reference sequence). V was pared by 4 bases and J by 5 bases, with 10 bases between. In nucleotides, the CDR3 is TGTGCCTGGAATTTGGAGGGAGATACGCAGTATTTT. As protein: CAWNLEGDTQYF.

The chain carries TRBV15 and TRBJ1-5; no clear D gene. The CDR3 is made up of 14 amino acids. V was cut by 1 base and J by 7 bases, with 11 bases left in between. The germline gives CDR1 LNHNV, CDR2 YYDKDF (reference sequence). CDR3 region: CATSRAGDVQPQHF. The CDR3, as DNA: TGTGCCACCAGCAGAGCCGGGGATGTACAGCCCCAGCATTTT. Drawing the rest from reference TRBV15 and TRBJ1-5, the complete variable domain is DAMVIQNPRYQVTQFGKPVTLSCSQTLNHNVMYWYQQKSSQAPKLLFHYYDKDFNNEADTPDNFQSRRPNTSFCFLDIRSPGLGDTAMYLCATSRAGDVQPQHFGDGTRLSIL.

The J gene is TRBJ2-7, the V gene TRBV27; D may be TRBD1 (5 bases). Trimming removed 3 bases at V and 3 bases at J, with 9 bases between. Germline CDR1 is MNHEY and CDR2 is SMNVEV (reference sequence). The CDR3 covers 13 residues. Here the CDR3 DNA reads TGTGCCAGCAGTTTTTTCAGGGACTACGAGCAGTACTTC. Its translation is CASSFFRDYEQYF.

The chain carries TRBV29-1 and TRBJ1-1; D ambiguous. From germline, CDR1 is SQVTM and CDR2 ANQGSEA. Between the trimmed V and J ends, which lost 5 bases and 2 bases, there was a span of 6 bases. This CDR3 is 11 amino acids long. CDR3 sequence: CSVLGNTEAFF. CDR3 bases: TGCAGCGTTCTCGGTAACACTGAAGCTTTCTTT.

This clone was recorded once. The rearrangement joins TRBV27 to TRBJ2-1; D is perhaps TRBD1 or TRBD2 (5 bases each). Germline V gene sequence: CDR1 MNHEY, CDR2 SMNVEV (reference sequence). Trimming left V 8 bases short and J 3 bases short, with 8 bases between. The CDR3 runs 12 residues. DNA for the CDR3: TGTGCCAGCGAGGGGAACTACAATGAGCAGTTCTTC. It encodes CASEGNYNEQFF.

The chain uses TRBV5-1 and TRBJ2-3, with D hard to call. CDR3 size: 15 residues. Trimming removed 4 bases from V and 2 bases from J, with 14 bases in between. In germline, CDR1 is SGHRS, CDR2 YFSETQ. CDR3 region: CASSDPDHITDTQYF. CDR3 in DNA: TGCGCCAGCAGCGATCCGGACCATATCACAGATACGCAGTATTTT.

The CDR3 is CASSSENTEAFF. As DNA, the CDR3 is TGTGCCAGCAGCTCAGAAAACACTGAAGCTTTCTTT. This chain connects TRBV7-9 to TRBJ1-1; D unclear. Germline lookup yields CDR1 SEHNR and CDR2 FQNEAQ (reference sequence). CDR3 length equals 12 residues. Trimming stripped 4 bases from V and 2 bases from J, with 5 bases between.

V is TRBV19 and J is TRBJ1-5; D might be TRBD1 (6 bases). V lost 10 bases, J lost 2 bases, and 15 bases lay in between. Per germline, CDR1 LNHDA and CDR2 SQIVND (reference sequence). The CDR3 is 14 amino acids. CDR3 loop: CATNTGAGNQPQHF. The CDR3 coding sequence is TGTGCCACCAATACGGGGGCTGGCAATCAGCCCCAGCATTTT.

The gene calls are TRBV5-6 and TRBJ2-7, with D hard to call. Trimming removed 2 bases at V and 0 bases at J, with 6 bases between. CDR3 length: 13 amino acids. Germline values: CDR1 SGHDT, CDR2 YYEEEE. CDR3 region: CASSFGSSYEQYF. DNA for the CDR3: TGTGCCAGCAGCTTTGGCAGCTCCTACGAGCAGTACTTC. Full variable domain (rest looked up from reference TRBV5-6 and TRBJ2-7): DAGVTQSPTHLIKTRGQQVTLRCSPKSGHDTVSWYQQALGQGPQFIFQYYEEEERQRGNFPDRFSGHQFPNYSSELNVNALLLGDSALYLCASSFGSSYEQYFGPGTRLTVT.

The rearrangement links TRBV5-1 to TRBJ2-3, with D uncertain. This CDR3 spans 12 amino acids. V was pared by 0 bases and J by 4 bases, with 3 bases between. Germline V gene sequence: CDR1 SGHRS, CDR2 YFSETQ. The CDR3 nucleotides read TGCGCCAGCAGCTTGGTTCCAGATACGCAGTATTTT. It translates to CASSLVPDTQYF.

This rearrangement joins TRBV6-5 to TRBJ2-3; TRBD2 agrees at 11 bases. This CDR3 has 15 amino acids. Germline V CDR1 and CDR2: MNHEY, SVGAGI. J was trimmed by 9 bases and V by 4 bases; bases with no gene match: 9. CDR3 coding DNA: TGTGCCAGCAGTTTAGCGGGGGGGCGTTTAGGGACGCAGTATTTT. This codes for CASSLAGGRLGTQYF.

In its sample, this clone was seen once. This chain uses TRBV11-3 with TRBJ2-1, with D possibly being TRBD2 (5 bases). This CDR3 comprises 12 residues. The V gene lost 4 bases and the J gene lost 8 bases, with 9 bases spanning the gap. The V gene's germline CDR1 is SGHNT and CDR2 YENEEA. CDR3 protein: CASSSNSDEQFF. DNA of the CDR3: TGTGCCAGCAGCTCCAATAGCGATGAGCAGTTCTTC.

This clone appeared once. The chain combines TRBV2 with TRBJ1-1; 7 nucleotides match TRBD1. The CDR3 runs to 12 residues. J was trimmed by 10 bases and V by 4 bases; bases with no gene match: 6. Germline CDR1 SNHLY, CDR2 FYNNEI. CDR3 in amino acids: CASSGGQVGAFF. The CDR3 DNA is TGTGCCAGCAGTGGAGGACAGGTCGGAGCTTTCTTT.

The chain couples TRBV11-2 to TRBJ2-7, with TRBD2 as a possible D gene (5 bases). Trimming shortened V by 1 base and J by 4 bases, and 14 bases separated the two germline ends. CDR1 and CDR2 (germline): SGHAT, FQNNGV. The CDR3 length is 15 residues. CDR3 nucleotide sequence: TGTGCCAGCAGCTTAGTAGGAGGCCTTGGTTACGAGCAGTACTTC. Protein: CASSLVGGLGYEQYF.

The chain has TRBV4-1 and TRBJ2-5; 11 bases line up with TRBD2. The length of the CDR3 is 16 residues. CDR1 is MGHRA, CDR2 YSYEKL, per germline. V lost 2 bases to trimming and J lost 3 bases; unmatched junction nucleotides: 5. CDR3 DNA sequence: TGCGCCAGCAGCCAAATAGCGGGAGGGGTGGAAGAGACCCAGTACTTC. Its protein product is CASSQIAGGVEETQYF.

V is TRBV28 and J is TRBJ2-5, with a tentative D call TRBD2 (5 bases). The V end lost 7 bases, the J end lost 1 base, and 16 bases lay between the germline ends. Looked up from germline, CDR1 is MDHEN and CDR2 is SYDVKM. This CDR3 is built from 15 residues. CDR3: CASTGWGALQETQYF. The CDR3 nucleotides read TGTGCCAGCACCGGGTGGGGAGCGCTCCAAGAGACCCAGTACTTC.

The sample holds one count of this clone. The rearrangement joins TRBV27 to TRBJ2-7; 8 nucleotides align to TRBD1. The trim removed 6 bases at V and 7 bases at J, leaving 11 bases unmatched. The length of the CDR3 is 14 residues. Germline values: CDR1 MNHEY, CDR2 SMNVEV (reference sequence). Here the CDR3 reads CASSPLTGAREQYF. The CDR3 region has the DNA TGTGCCAGCAGCCCCCTGACAGGGGCTCGAGAGCAGTACTTC.

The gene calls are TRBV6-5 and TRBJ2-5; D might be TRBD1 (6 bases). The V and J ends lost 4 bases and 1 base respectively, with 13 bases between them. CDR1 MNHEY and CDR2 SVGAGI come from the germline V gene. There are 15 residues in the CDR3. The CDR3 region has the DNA TGTGCCAGCAGTTCCTACAGGGAGACCCAAGAGACCCAGTACTTC. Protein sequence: CASSSYRETQETQYF.

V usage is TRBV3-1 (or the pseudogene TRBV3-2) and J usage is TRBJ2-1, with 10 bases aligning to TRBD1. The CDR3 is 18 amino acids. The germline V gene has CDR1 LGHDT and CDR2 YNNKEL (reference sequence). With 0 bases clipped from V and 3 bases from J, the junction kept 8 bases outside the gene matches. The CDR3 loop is CASSQDEGGTGDYNEQFF. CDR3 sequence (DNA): TGTGCCAGCAGCCAAGATGAAGGGGGGACAGGGGACTACAATGAGCAGTTCTTC.

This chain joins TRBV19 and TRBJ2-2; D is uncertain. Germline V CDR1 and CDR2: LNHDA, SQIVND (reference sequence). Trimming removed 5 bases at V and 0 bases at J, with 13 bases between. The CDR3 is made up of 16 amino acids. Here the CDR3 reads CASSPRPSANTGELFF. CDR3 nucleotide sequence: TGTGCCAGTAGTCCCCGGCCCTCCGCGAACACCGGGGAGCTGTTTTTT.

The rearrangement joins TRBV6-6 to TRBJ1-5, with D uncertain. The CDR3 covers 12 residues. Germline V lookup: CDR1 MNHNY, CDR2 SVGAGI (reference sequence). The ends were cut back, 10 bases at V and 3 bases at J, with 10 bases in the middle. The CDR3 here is CATSAHNQPQHF. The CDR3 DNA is TGTGCCACCAGCGCGCACAATCAGCCCCAGCATTTT.

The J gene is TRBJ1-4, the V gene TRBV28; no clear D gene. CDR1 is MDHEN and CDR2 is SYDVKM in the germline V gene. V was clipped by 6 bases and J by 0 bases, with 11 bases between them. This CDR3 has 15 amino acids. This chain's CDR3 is CASRGRYATNEKLFF. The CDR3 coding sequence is TGTGCCAGCAGGGGGAGGTATGCAACTAATGAAAAACTGTTTTTT.

The CDR3 nucleotides are TGTGCCAGCAGTCCTACAGGGCAGCCAGATACGCAGTATTTT. Translated: CASSPTGQPDTQYF. The genes are TRBV6-6 and TRBJ2-3; TRBD1 is a possible D gene (6 bases). Germline lookup yields CDR1 MNHNY and CDR2 SVGAGI (reference sequence). Trimming removed 5 bases at V and 4 bases at J, with 13 bases between. The CDR3 extends over 14 amino acids.

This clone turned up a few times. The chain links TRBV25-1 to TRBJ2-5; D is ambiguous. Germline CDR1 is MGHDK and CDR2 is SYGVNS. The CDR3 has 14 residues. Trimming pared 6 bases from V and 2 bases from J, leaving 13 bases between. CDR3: CASSHTSAQETQYF. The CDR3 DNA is TGTGCCAGCAGCCATACTTCCGCACAAGAGACCCAGTACTTC.

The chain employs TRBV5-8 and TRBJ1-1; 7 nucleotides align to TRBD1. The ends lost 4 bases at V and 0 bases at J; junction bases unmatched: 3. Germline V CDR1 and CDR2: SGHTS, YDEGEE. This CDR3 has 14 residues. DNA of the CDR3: TGTGCCAGCAGCCCAGGGGGAATGAACACTGAAGCTTTCTTT. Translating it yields CASSPGGMNTEAFF. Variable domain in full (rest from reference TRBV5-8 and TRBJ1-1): EAGVTQSPTHLIKTRGQQATLRCSPISGHTSVYWYQQALGLGLQFLLWYDEGEERNRGNFPPRFSGRQFPNYSSELNVNALELEDSALYLCASSPGGMNTEAFFGQGTRLTVV.

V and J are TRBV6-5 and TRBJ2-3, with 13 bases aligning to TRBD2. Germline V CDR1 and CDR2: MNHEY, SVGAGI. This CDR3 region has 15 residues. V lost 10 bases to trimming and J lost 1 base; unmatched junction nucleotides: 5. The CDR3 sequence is CANRGLAGGTDTQYF. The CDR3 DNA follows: TGTGCCAACCGAGGACTAGCGGGGGGCACAGATACGCAGTATTTT.

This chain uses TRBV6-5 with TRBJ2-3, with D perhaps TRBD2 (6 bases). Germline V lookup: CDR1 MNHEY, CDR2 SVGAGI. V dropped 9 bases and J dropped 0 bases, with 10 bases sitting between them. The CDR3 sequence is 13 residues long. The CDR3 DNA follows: TGTGCCAGTAGCGGATCCAGCACAGATACGCAGTATTTT. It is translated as CASSGSSTDTQYF.